Shown below are 26 T cell receptor beta chains from a single sample sequenced in a study of cytotoxic CD8 clonotypes in ibrutinib-treated CLL. The method was immunoSEQ multiplex PCR; TCRdb's version includes in-frame clones alone and lacks a portion of them. The sample holds tens of thousands of clones, roughly 77% seen once. Sequenced material: PBMCs, taken after 12 months of ibrutinib treatment. The source is a human donor with chronic lymphocytic leukemia.

This clone was observed once. This chain joins TRBV2 and TRBJ2-3; 7 bases agree with TRBD2. The CDR3 consists of 15 residues. Germline CDR1 and CDR2: SNHLY and FYNNEI. V shed 6 bases, J shed 6 bases, and the junction held 12 bases outside the gene matches. CDR3 coding DNA: TGTGCCAGCAGCCGACTAGCCGGTGCCGGGGATACGCAGTATTTT. It is translated as CASSRLAGAGDTQYF.

Many counts were recorded for this clone. V gene TRBV18 combines with J gene TRBJ2-5; 9 bases match TRBD2. The CDR3 sequence is 14 residues long. With 3 bases clipped from V and 5 bases from J, the junction kept 4 bases outside the gene matches. Germline CDR1 KGHSH, CDR2 LQKENI. The CDR3 nucleotides read TGTGCCAGCTCACCCCAGAGCGGGAGGGAGACCCAGTACTTC. Protein: CASSPQSGRETQYF. Supplemented by reference TRBV18 and TRBJ2-5, the full variable domain reads NAGVMQNPRHLVRRRGQEARLRCSPMKGHSHVYWYRQLPEEGLKFMVYLQKENIIDESGMPKERFSAEFPKEGPSILRIQQVVRGDSAAYFCASSPQSGRETQYFGPGTRLLVL.

This clone was seen a handful of times. The chain employs TRBV11-3 and TRBJ2-1; D is unresolved. The germline V gene has CDR1 SGHNT and CDR2 YENEEA. V was pared by 5 bases and J by 5 bases, with 7 bases between. This CDR3 has 12 residues. The CDR3 protein is CASSAQHNEQFF. The DNA for the CDR3 is TGTGCCAGCAGCGCCCAACACAATGAGCAGTTCTTC.

This sequence joins TRBV7-6 and TRBJ2-2; D perhaps matches TRBD1 (6 bases). The CDR3 totals 16 residues. The V end lost 3 bases, the J end lost 4 bases, and 15 bases lay between the germline ends. Germline values: CDR1 SGHVS, CDR2 FNYEAQ. This CDR3 reads CASSFVVGRGTGELFF. The DNA for the CDR3 is TGTGCCAGCAGCTTTGTGGTCGGCAGGGGCACCGGGGAGCTGTTTTTT.

V and J are TRBV4-3 and TRBJ1-1, with D perhaps matching TRBD1 (5 bases). The germline V gene encodes CDR1 LGHNA and CDR2 YSLEER. The CDR3 is 15 residues long. V was shortened by 0 bases and J by 1 base, with 9 bases between the two germline ends. CDR3 region: CASSQDRDWNTEAFF. CDR3 nucleotides: TGCGCCAGCAGCCAAGATCGGGACTGGAACACTGAAGCTTTCTTT.

In its sample, this clone is medium-sized. The genes are TRBV4-2 and TRBJ1-4; TRBD1 aligns across 12 bases. Per the germline V gene, CDR1 is LGHNA and CDR2 is YNFKEQ. The V segment lost 4 bases and the J segment 8 bases; nucleotides outside the gene matches: 11. The CDR3 is 17 residues long. This CDR3 is CASSPRDRGPASEKLFF. The CDR3 DNA reads as TGTGCCAGCAGCCCGCGGGACAGGGGGCCTGCTTCGGAAAAACTGTTTTTT.

This sequence joins TRBV7-9 and TRBJ1-1; maybe TRBD1 (6 bases). CDR3 length: 14 residues. CDR1 SEHNR and CDR2 FQNEAQ come from the germline V gene (reference sequence). V dropped 5 bases and J dropped 1 base, with 11 bases sitting between them. The CDR3 is CASSTGTGNTEAFF. CDR3 DNA sequence: TGTGCCAGCAGCACAGGGACGGGGAACACTGAAGCTTTCTTT.

The chain combines TRBV4-3 with TRBJ2-5, with 7 positions matching TRBD1. Trimming at V came to 4 bases and at J to 1 base, leaving 9 bases not matched to a gene. Germline V lookup: CDR1 LGHNA, CDR2 YSLEER. The CDR3 has 16 amino acids. CDR3 region: CASSRTPGTAQETQYF. The CDR3 bases are TGCGCCAGCAGCCGGACCCCCGGGACAGCCCAAGAGACCCAGTACTTC.

The rearrangement joins TRBV6-5 to TRBJ1-1; TRBD1 aligns across 7 bases. The CDR3 has 11 amino acids. The V gene's germline CDR1 is MNHEY and CDR2 SVGAGI. Trimming removed 7 bases from V and 11 bases from J; junction bases left unmatched: 7. CDR3 protein: CASTQGVRAFF. CDR3 nucleotide sequence: TGTGCCAGCACCCAGGGGGTGAGGGCTTTCTTT.

The CDR3 reads CASGRTGGSGELFF. The DNA for the CDR3 is TGTGCCAGCGGGAGGACAGGAGGGTCCGGGGAGCTGTTTTTT. This chain uses TRBV6-1 with TRBJ2-2, with TRBD1 as a possible D gene (7 bases). With 8 bases removed from V and 6 bases from J, the gap between germline ends came to 16 bases. The germline V gene has CDR1 MNHNS and CDR2 SASEGT. This CDR3 comprises 14 residues.

The chain combines TRBV4-1 with TRBJ2-1; D may be TRBD2 (5 bases). The V end lost 7 bases, the J end lost 9 bases, and 16 bases lay between the germline ends. This CDR3 has 13 amino acids. Germline-derived CDR1 and CDR2 are MGHRA and YSYEKL. CDR3 amino acids: CASTFLGSGEQFF. Written as DNA, the CDR3 is TGCGCCAGCACCTTCCTAGGAAGCGGTGAGCAGTTCTTC.

This clone is a singleton in its sample. The rearrangement uses TRBV28 and TRBJ1-1, with TRBD1 as a possible D gene (5 bases). V shed 10 bases and J shed 6 bases, with 24 bases lying between them. The length of the CDR3 is 15 residues. CDR1 and CDR2 from the germline V gene are MDHEN and SYDVKM. The CDR3 protein is CATDWGGRPGAEAFF. CDR3 bases: TGTGCCACCGATTGGGGTGGCAGACCGGGGGCTGAAGCTTTCTTT.

V gene TRBV28 combines with J gene TRBJ2-5; the match to TRBD1 covers 9 bases. J was trimmed by 1 base and V by 6 bases; bases with no gene match: 3. Germline CDR1 MDHEN, CDR2 SYDVKM. This CDR3 comprises 14 residues. CDR3 amino acids: CASSPTGGQETQYF. DNA for the CDR3: TGTGCCAGCAGCCCGACAGGGGGCCAAGAGACCCAGTACTTC.

The chain links TRBV19 to TRBJ2-1; 11 bases match TRBD1. Germline trimming cut 6 bases from V and 4 bases from J; bases unmatched to any gene: 8. The germline V gene encodes CDR1 LNHDA and CDR2 SQIVND (reference sequence). This CDR3 region has 16 residues. CDR3 DNA: TGTGCCAGTAGAAGGACAGGGGGCGAGGTATACAATGAGCAGTTCTTC. Protein product: CASRRTGGEVYNEQFF. Complete variable domain (other parts from reference TRBV19 and TRBJ2-1): DGGITQSPKYLFRKEGQNVTLSCEQNLNHDAMYWYRQDPGQGLRLIYYSQIVNDFQKGDIAEGYSVSREKKESFPLTVTSAQKNPTAFYLCASRRTGGEVYNEQFFGPGTRLTVL.

The rearrangement links TRBV5-1 to TRBJ2-1; D is perhaps TRBD1 (6 bases). The CDR3 loop spans 16 amino acids. V dropped 3 bases and J dropped 0 bases, with 13 bases sitting between them. In germline, CDR1 is SGHRS, CDR2 YFSETQ. The CDR3 DNA follows: TGCGCCAGCAGCTGGGGGCTAGGAGGCTCCTACAATGAGCAGTTCTTC. It codes for CASSWGLGGSYNEQFF.

The V gene is TRBV25-1, the J gene TRBJ1-2; 7 bases are shared with TRBD1. CDR1 is MGHDK and CDR2 is SYGVNS in the germline V gene. This CDR3 has 13 amino acids. J was trimmed by 4 bases and V by 4 bases; bases with no gene match: 3. The CDR3 coding sequence is TGTGCCAGCAGTGCAGGGGGGGCCTATGGCTACACCTTC. This encodes CASSAGGAYGYTF.

This chain connects TRBV18 to TRBJ1-2; tentatively, D is TRBD1 (6 bases). Per the germline V gene, CDR1 is KGHSH and CDR2 is LQKENI. Deletions cut 3 bases from V and 0 bases from J, with 8 bases between. The CDR3 spans 14 residues. The CDR3 DNA is TGTGCCAGCTCACCGGGACACCCTAACTATGGCTACACCTTC. Its protein product is CASSPGHPNYGYTF.

The V call is TRBV7-2, the J call TRBJ1-5; maybe TRBD1 (6 bases). The length of the CDR3 is 15 residues. V dropped 5 bases and J dropped 4 bases, with 15 bases sitting between them. Per the germline V gene, CDR1 is SGHTA and CDR2 is FQGNSA. The CDR3, as DNA: TGTGCCAGCAGCCCCGCCGGGGGCCGGAATCAGCCCCAGCATTTT. This sequence encodes CASSPAGGRNQPQHF.

The chain uses TRBV18 and TRBJ1-4; 9 bases fit TRBD1. Germline loops: CDR1 KGHSH, CDR2 LQKENI. V lost 6 bases, J lost 5 bases, and 7 bases stayed unmatched. The length of the CDR3 is 15 residues. The CDR3 reads CASSEPGQGNEKLFF. The CDR3 nucleotides are TGTGCCAGCTCGGAACCGGGACAGGGAAATGAAAAACTGTTTTTT.

J is TRBJ2-5 and V is TRBV7-9; D ambiguous. V was pared by 1 base and J by 5 bases, with 8 bases between. This CDR3 has 13 amino acids. CDR1 and CDR2 from the germline V gene are SEHNR and FQNEAQ (reference sequence). CDR3 amino acids: CASSLGAVETQYF. In nucleotides, the CDR3 is TGTGCCAGCAGCTTAGGGGCGGTGGAGACCCAGTACTTC. Full variable domain (outside the CDR3, taken from reference TRBV7-9 and TRBJ2-5): DTGVSQNPRHKITKRGQNVTFRCDPISEHNRLYWYRQTLGQGPEFLTYFQNEAQLEKSRLLSDRFSAERPKGSFSTLEIQRTEQGDSAMYLCASSLGAVETQYFGPGTRLLVL.

This chain joins TRBV7-2 and TRBJ2-3; no clear D gene. The CDR3 length is 11 residues. V lost 4 bases and J lost 4, with 3 bases in between. CDR1 and CDR2 (germline): SGHTA, FQGNSA. CDR3 loop: CASSSADTQYF. The CDR3, as DNA: TGTGCCAGCAGCTCCGCAGATACGCAGTATTTT.

The rearrangement uses TRBV7-2 and TRBJ1-1; D call uncertain. The CDR3 loop spans 14 amino acids. Per germline, CDR1 SGHTA and CDR2 FQGNSA. Deletions cut 2 bases from V and 1 base from J, with 8 bases between. The CDR3 here is CASSLSPQNTEAFF. Written as DNA, the CDR3 is TGTGCCAGCAGCTTATCCCCACAGAACACTGAAGCTTTCTTT.

The genes are TRBV2 and TRBJ2-2; maybe TRBD1 (5 bases). Germline V gene data show CDR1 as SNHLY and CDR2 as FYNNEI. The CDR3 sequence is 14 residues long. Trimming stripped 7 bases from V and 0 bases from J, with 9 bases between. CDR3 nucleotide sequence: TGTGCCAGCATTGGCAGGGCGAACACCGGGGAGCTGTTTTTT. This translates into CASIGRANTGELFF.

The rearrangement uses TRBV18 and TRBJ2-5; D is undetermined. CDR1 and CDR2 from the germline V gene are KGHSH and LQKENI. Trimming removed 4 bases at V and 5 bases at J, with 14 bases between. The CDR3 has 14 residues. CDR3 bases: TGTGCCAGCTCACTCGAGAACAGAGAGGAGACCCAGTACTTC. Protein sequence: CASSLENREETQYF. Filled out from reference TRBV18 and TRBJ2-5, the complete variable domain reads NAGVMQNPRHLVRRRGQEARLRCSPMKGHSHVYWYRQLPEEGLKFMVYLQKENIIDESGMPKERFSAEFPKEGPSILRIQQVVRGDSAAYFCASSLENREETQYFGPGTRLLVL.

This chain uses TRBV6-1 with TRBJ2-5; no firm D call. V shed 0 bases and J shed 6 bases, with 2 bases lying between them. CDR3 size: 11 residues. Germline V gene lookup returns CDR1 MNHNS and CDR2 SASEGT. This CDR3 reads CASSEAQTQYF. The CDR3 coding sequence is TGTGCCAGCAGTGAAGCCCAGACCCAGTACTTC.

The rearrangement joins TRBV29-1 to TRBJ1-2; tentative D call: TRBD1 (6 bases). Germline CDR1 SQVTM, CDR2 ANQGSEA. With 4 bases removed from V and 8 bases from J, the gap between germline ends came to 20 bases. The CDR3 has 14 amino acids. The DNA of the CDR3 is TGCAGCGTTGGGGGGGGCAGCCGTACTAGGGGCTACACCTTC. Translation: CSVGGGSRTRGYTF.